This T cell receptor (beta chain) was profiled in a study of shared clonotypes between healthy human individuals. Study-level background: Per-donor plates numbered three CD4 naive, three CD4 memory, two CD8 naive and one CD8 memory. Study-level results: Clonotype sharing among the donors was expected to vary with sequencing depth.

As to this clone: Antigen specificity is unknown.

In the naive CD8 group, cells lacked CD45RO and were positively selected for CCR7, so terminally differentiated effector memory CD45RA+ cells were left out. Recent acute infections and vaccinations were absent in the healthy HIV-negative adult donors. The sorted-subset replicate PCRs were given roughly 200 ng DNA, which is tens of thousands of T cell genomes. Method: immunoSEQ multiplex PCR; TCRdb's copy keeps in-frame clones and lacks some. The sample carries hundreds of thousands of clones, almost 95% recorded once. Germline V gives CDR1 SEHNR, CDR2 FQNEAQ (reference sequence). The CDR3 totals 14 residues. V was clipped by 5 bases and J by 2 bases, with 13 bases between them.

Sequences were obtained from naive CD8+ T cells sorted from blood. The TCR sequence derives from a man aged 30 to 39 in good health. The chain carries TRBV7-9 and TRBJ2-7, with D possibly matching TRBD1 (6 bases). The CDR3 spells CASSAGQRAYEQYF. DNA for the CDR3: TGTGCCAGCAGCGCCGGACAGAGGGCCTACGAGCAGTACTTC. The full variable domain, rest sourced from reference TRBV7-9 and TRBJ2-7, is DTGVSQNPRHKITKRGQNVTFRCDPISEHNRLYWYRQTLGQGPEFLTYFQNEAQLEKSRLLSDRFSAERPKGSFSTLEIQRTEQGDSAMYLCASSAGQRAYEQYFGPGTRLTVT.